This T cell receptor (beta chain) was retrieved from a study of cytotoxic CD8 clonotypes in ibrutinib-treated CLL. The repertoire was sequenced with immunoSEQ multiplex PCR; TCRdb's copy has only in-frame clones and lacks some. Of 250,000 to 350,000 clones in the sample, around 77% are singletons; the top ten hold 5.6%. Germline V gene lookup returns CDR1 MNHEY and CDR2 SMNVEV (reference sequence). There are 11 residues in the CDR3. V was cut by 7 bases and J by 9 bases, with 10 bases left in between. The chain has TRBV27 and TRBJ1-5; D is unclear. Sequenced material: PBMCs, taken at disease progression, from a patient treated with ibrutinib. The sequence was obtained from a human donor with chronic lymphocytic leukemia. CDR3 protein: CASMGSGPQHF. For the CDR3, the DNA is TGTGCCAGCATGGGCTCGGGGCCCCAGCATTTT.